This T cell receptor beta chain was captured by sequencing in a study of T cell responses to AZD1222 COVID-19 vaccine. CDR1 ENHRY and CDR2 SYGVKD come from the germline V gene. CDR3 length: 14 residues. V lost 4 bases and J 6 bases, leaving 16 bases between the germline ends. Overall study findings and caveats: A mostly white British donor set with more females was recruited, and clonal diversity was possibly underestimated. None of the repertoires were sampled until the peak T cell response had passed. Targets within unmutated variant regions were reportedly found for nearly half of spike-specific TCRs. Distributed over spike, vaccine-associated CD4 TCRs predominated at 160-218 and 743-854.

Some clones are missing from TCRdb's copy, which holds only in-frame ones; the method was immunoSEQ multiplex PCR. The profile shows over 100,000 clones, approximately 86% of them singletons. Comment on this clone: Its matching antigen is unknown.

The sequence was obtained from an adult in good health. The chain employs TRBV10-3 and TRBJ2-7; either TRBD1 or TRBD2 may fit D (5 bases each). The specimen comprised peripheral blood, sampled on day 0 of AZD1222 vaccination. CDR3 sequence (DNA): TGTGCCATCAGTGCAGGGACGACCTCGGCCGAGCAGTACTTC. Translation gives CAISAGTTSAEQYF.